Listed below are T cell receptor beta chains from one sample, sequenced in a study of CD8 T cells in Susac syndrome. TCRdb called the immunoSEQ multiplex PCR reads again in MiXCR, with one record for every CDR3 protein. This table holds 130,000 to 150,000 distinct CDR3 sequences, around 94% found once. What was sequenced was CD8+ T cells from PBMCs. The receptors here all came from a human donor in good health. CDR3s include the opening cysteine and the closing phenylalanine or tryptophan. Each record gives: CDR3 protein, CDR3 DNA, clone size, J gene, D gene, V gene. The D gene is left open where the match is weak. Size is stated for part of the rows, as once, few or many counts, or as a class when the clone is expanded.

CASSLNPSTDSYNEQFF,TGTGCCAGCAGTTTAAACCCGTCGACAGACTCCTACAATGAGCAGTTCTTC,NA,TRBJ2-1,NA,TRBV27
CASSPLGTSGNEQFF,TGCGCCAGCAGCCCACTGGGGACTAGCGGCAATGAGCAGTTCTTC,once,TRBJ2-1,TRBD2,TRBV4-3
CASSVSSGPTYEQYF,TGTGCCAGCAGCGTTTCTAGCGGGCCAACCTACGAGCAGTACTTC,NA,TRBJ2-7,TRBD2,TRBV9
CASSQGQGYNEQFF,TGTGCCAGCAGCCAGGGACAGGGATACAATGAGCAGTTCTTC,NA,TRBJ2-1,TRBD1,TRBV9
CSVDQGAINEQYF,TGCAGCGTTGACCAGGGGGCAATTAACGAGCAGTACTTC,NA,TRBJ2-7,TRBD1,TRBV29-1
CSARTDSYEQYF,TGCAGCGCTAGGACCGACTCCTACGAGCAGTACTTC,few,TRBJ2-7,NA,TRBV29-1
CASFRDREGEETEAFF,TGTGCCAGCTTTCGGGACAGGGAAGGAGAGGAGACTGAAGCTTTCTTT,NA,TRBJ1-1,TRBD1,TRBV13
CATSPPGGQPQHF,TGTGCCACCAGCCCCCCAGGAGGACAGCCCCAGCATTTT,NA,TRBJ1-5,NA,TRBV15
CASSPGQGASEQYF,TGCGCCAGCAGCCCGGGACAGGGGGCCTCCGAGCAGTACTTC,NA,TRBJ2-7,TRBD1,TRBV4-3
CATGEGTMYGYTF,TGTGCCACTGGAGAGGGAACAATGTATGGCTACACCTTC,NA,TRBJ1-2,NA,TRBV2
CASSQDRWAGYTF,TGCGCCAGCAGCCAAGATCGGTGGGCTGGCTACACCTTC,NA,TRBJ1-2,NA,TRBV4-3
CASSPGLLGRELFF,TGTGCCAGCAGTCCCGGGCTTCTCGGAAGGGAGCTGTTTTTT,NA,TRBJ2-2,NA,TRBV27
CASSSRGDEETQYF,TGTGCCAGCAGCTCGAGGGGGGATGAAGAGACCCAGTACTTC,NA,TRBJ2-5,NA,TRBV5-4
CATSRASAWDEQFF,TGTGCCACCAGCAGAGCGAGTGCCTGGGATGAGCAGTTCTTC,NA,TRBJ2-1,NA,TRBV15
CASSPTGMNTEAFF,TGTGCCAGCAGCCCTACAGGGATGAACACTGAAGCTTTCTTT,NA,TRBJ1-1,NA,TRBV5-4
CSVEKRTDPPEGYEQYF,TGCAGCGTTGAAAAGAGGACTGATCCCCCTGAGGGTTACGAGCAGTACTTC,NA,TRBJ2-7,NA,TRBV29-1
CSARATGDEQYF,TGCAGTGCTAGGGCAACAGGAGACGAGCAGTACTTC,NA,TRBJ2-7,NA,TRBV20-1
CASSKPGQGVETQYF,TGTGCCAGCAGCAAACCTGGGCAGGGAGTTGAGACCCAGTACTTC,once,TRBJ2-5,NA,TRBV21-1
CASSFIGSGDEQFF,TGTGCCAGCAGTTTTATCGGGAGCGGAGATGAGCAGTTCTTC,NA,TRBJ2-1,NA,TRBV27
CASSPGHSTDTQYF,TGTGCCAGCAGTCCGGGACACTCCACAGATACGCAGTATTTT,NA,TRBJ2-3,NA,TRBV12-3/TRBV12-4
CASSLSGSGAVYEQYF,TGTGCCAGCAGTTTATCGGGTAGCGGAGCGGTTTACGAGCAGTACTTC,NA,TRBJ2-7,NA,TRBV27
CASSLSSGHYLEQYF,TGTGCCAGCAGTTTATCTTCGGGACACTATCTAGAGCAGTACTTC,NA,TRBJ2-7,NA,TRBV27
CARQFGEAYGYTF,TGTGCCAGACAATTCGGGGAAGCTTATGGCTACACCTTC,NA,TRBJ1-2,NA,TRBV27
CSAINRAREGRNEQFF,TGCAGTGCTATAAACAGAGCGCGGGAGGGCCGAAATGAGCAGTTCTTC,NA,TRBJ2-1,TRBD2,TRBV20-1
CSARKRDGYTF,TGCAGTGCTAGAAAGCGGGATGGCTACACCTTC,NA,TRBJ1-2,NA,TRBV20-1
CASSFILRGDTQYF,TGTGCCAGCAGCTTTATCCTCAGGGGAGATACGCAGTATTTT,NA,TRBJ2-3,NA,TRBV11-2
CSATTGISYEQYF,TGCAGTGCCACGACAGGGATCTCCTACGAGCAGTACTTC,NA,TRBJ2-7,TRBD1,TRBV20-1
CASSQDLRFIAYEQYF,TGCGCCAGCAGCCAAGATCTTCGCTTCATTGCCTACGAGCAGTACTTC,NA,TRBJ2-7,NA,TRBV4-3
CASMAGTDTQYF,TGTGCCAGCATGGCCGGGACAGATACGCAGTATTTT,NA,TRBJ2-3,NA,TRBV28
CASSPDSNTGELFF,TGTGCCAGCAGCCCGGACAGCAACACCGGGGAGCTGTTTTTT,NA,TRBJ2-2,NA,TRBV28
CASSFFATEVYEQYF,TGTGCCAGCAGTTTCTTCGCGACAGAGGTCTACGAGCAGTACTTC,NA,TRBJ2-7,NA,TRBV27
CASSQRQGGELFF,TGTGCCAGCAGCCAGAGACAGGGTGGGGAGCTGTTTTTT,once,TRBJ2-2,TRBD1,TRBV4-2
CASSMGQFLAGNYGYTF,TGTGCCAGCAGTATGGGACAGTTCTTAGCGGGAAACTATGGCTACACCTTC,NA,TRBJ1-2,TRBD1,TRBV27
CASSSLTGRNGELFF,TGTGCCAGCAGCTCTCTGACAGGGAGGAACGGGGAGCTGTTTTTT,NA,TRBJ2-2,NA,TRBV7-9
CASSLYSPPEQYF,TGTGCCAGCAGTTTATACAGCCCCCCTGAGCAGTACTTC,NA,TRBJ2-7,NA,TRBV12-3/TRBV12-4
CASSQEMAESGANVLTF,TGTGCCAGCAGCCAAGAGATGGCGGAATCGGGGGCCAACGTCCTGACTTTC,NA,TRBJ2-6,NA,TRBV14
CSALLSLAGGEQFF,TGCAGTGCCCTCCTTAGTCTAGCGGGAGGTGAGCAGTTCTTC,once,TRBJ2-1,TRBD2,TRBV20-1
CSARDLVTGELFF,TGCAGTGCTAGAGATCTAGTAACCGGGGAGCTGTTTTTT,NA,TRBJ2-2,NA,TRBV20-1
CASSRYPRGRDRGSYEQYF,TGCGCCAGCAGCCGGTACCCTCGGGGCAGGGACAGGGGCTCCTACGAGCAGTACTTC,NA,TRBJ2-7,TRBD1,TRBV4-3
CASSKTSREEQYF,TGTGCCAGCAGCAAGACTAGCAGGGAAGAGCAGTACTTC,NA,TRBJ2-7,NA,TRBV21-1
CASSIGTGTETQYF,TGTGCCAGCAGTATAGGGACAGGGACGGAGACCCAGTACTTC,NA,TRBJ2-5,TRBD1,TRBV12-3/TRBV12-4
CASSPRWGVWDEQYF,TGTGCCAGCAGTCCGCGGTGGGGGGTCTGGGACGAGCAGTACTTC,once,TRBJ2-7,NA,TRBV28
CSVGLAGEQYF,TGCAGCGTGGGACTAGCGGGCGAGCAGTACTTC,NA,TRBJ2-7,TRBD2,TRBV29-1